These 21 T cell receptor beta chains were sequenced from one sample in a study of response to subunit inactivated influenza vaccine. TCRdb re-derived calls from the RT-PCR reads in MiXCR, one entry per CDR3 protein. The table shows 650,000 to 850,000 distinct CDR3 sequences, with approximately 15% occurring only once. The input for sequencing was PBMCs from blood, taken roughly 15 days before vaccination. The receptors were sampled from a man aged 50 or older who received an inactivated influenza vaccine.

This clonotype was counted between two and nine times. The chain uses TRBV12-3 or TRBV12-4 and TRBJ2-5; D is unresolved. V was shortened by 2 bases and J by 1 base, with 8 bases between the two germline ends. The CDR3 consists of 14 residues. CDR3 sequence reads: CASSLWGFQETQYF. In nucleotides, the CDR3 is TGTGCCAGCAGTTTATGGGGTTTCCAAGAGACCCAGTACTTC.

The table lists this clonotype with a few counts. The J gene is TRBJ1-2, the V gene TRBV14, with TRBD1 as a possible D gene (6 bases). The V end was cut by 1 base, the J end by 7 bases, with 13 bases between. This CDR3 spans 14 amino acids. Germline assignment: CDR1 SGHDN and CDR2 FVKESK. The CDR3 DNA reads TGTGCCAGCAGCCAAGTGACTGGACAGCTTGGCTACACCTTC. This sequence encodes CASSQVTGQLGYTF.

The rearrangement links TRBV10-3 to TRBJ2-6; D might be TRBD1 (6 bases). The V and J ends lost 8 bases and 0 bases respectively, with 23 bases between them. The CDR3 spans 19 residues. From germline, CDR1 is ENHRY and CDR2 SYGVKD. Written as DNA, the CDR3 is TGTGCCATCGGGCGATACCAGGGACATTCCGGCTCTGGGGCCAACGTCCTGACTTTC. Its translation: CAIGRYQGHSGSGANVLTF.

The chain joins TRBV27 to TRBJ1-1; D gene unclear. This CDR3 spans 16 amino acids. V lost 1 base to trimming and J lost 3 bases, with 15 bases between them. Germline V gene lookup returns CDR1 MNHEY and CDR2 SMNVEV (reference sequence). The CDR3 loop reads CASSLWPLGLYTEAFF. The CDR3 nucleotides are TGTGCCAGCAGTTTATGGCCTTTGGGTCTCTACACTGAAGCTTTCTTT.

In this sample, this clonotype turned up a few times. The V call is TRBV5-1, the J call TRBJ1-6, with D unresolved. The CDR3 consists of 16 residues. Trimming pared 0 bases from V and 5 bases from J, leaving 12 bases between. In germline, CDR1 is SGHRS, CDR2 YFSETQ. The CDR3 spells CASSLDLPLNNSPLHF. DNA for the CDR3: TGCGCCAGCAGCTTGGACCTGCCTCTCAATAATTCACCCCTCCACTTT.

The chain joins TRBV2 to TRBJ2-1; no clear D. Germline-derived CDR1 and CDR2 are SNHLY and FYNNEI. Trimming shortened V by 4 bases and J by 0 bases, and 7 bases separated the two germline ends. The CDR3 covers 14 residues. CDR3 region: CASSVQRSYNEQFF. In nucleotides, the CDR3 is TGTGCCAGCAGTGTCCAGCGCTCCTACAATGAGCAGTTCTTC.

This clonotype showed up many times. V usage is TRBV7-6 and J usage is TRBJ2-7, with 10 bases aligning to TRBD2. This CDR3 spans 15 amino acids. Germline CDR1 is SGHVS and CDR2 is FNYEAQ. V was pared by 5 bases and J by 0 bases, with 4 bases of the junction left unmatched. The CDR3 protein is CASSLGTSASYEQYF. DNA for the CDR3: TGTGCCAGCAGCCTGGGGACTAGCGCCTCCTACGAGCAGTACTTC. Complete variable domain (other parts from reference TRBV7-6 and TRBJ2-7): GAGVSQSPRYKVTKRGQDVALRCDPISGHVSLYWYRQALGQGPEFLTYFNYEAQQDKSGLPNDRFSAERPEGSISTLTIQRTEQRDSAMYRCASSLGTSASYEQYFGPGTRLTVT.

CDR3 bases: TGTGCCAGCAGTTACGGACCGGGACAAGTCACCGGGGAGCTGTTTTTT. This encodes CASSYGPGQVTGELFF. The genes are TRBV6-5 and TRBJ2-2; possible D gene TRBD1, 6 bases. The ends were cut back, 2 bases at V and 4 bases at J, with 14 bases in the middle. There are 16 residues in the CDR3. Germline V CDR1 and CDR2: MNHEY, SVGAGI.

This clonotype has only a few counts. J is TRBJ1-5 and V is TRBV15, with unresolved D. Germline V gene sequence: CDR1 LNHNV, CDR2 YYDKDF (reference sequence). The CDR3 totals 16 residues. Trimming stripped 0 bases from V and 3 bases from J, with 12 bases between. CDR3 coding DNA: TGTGCCACCAGCAGAGATAGACTGGCAATCAATCAGCCCCAGCATTTT. As protein: CATSRDRLAINQPQHF.

J is TRBJ2-5 and V is TRBV7-2; possibly TRBD2 for D (6 bases). This CDR3 comprises 13 residues. Trimming removed 1 base from V and 7 bases from J, with 10 bases in between. Looked up from germline, CDR1 is SGHTA and CDR2 is FQGNSA. CDR3 loop: CASSLDLGGTQYF. The CDR3 DNA is TGTGCCAGCAGCTTAGACTTGGGAGGGACCCAGTACTTC.

This clonotype has only a few counts. The V gene is TRBV7-2, the J gene TRBJ2-1; D not resolved. Germline CDR1 and CDR2: SGHTA and FQGNSA. CDR3 length: 13 residues. Trimming pared 5 bases from V and 1 base from J, leaving 6 bases between. The CDR3: CASSGQSYNEQFF. CDR3 sequence (DNA): TGTGCCAGCAGCGGCCAATCCTACAATGAGCAGTTCTTC.

This chain joins TRBV15 and TRBJ1-1, with a tentative D call TRBD1 (5 bases). V was shortened by 7 bases and J by 5 bases, with 11 bases between the two germline ends. This CDR3 spans 12 amino acids. The germline V gene has CDR1 LNHNV and CDR2 YYDKDF (reference sequence). The CDR3: CATTEGRTEAFF. The CDR3 coding sequence is TGTGCCACCACGGAGGGGAGGACTGAAGCTTTCTTT.

V gene TRBV20-1 combines with J gene TRBJ2-3; perhaps TRBD1 as D (6 bases). CDR1 is DFQATT, CDR2 SNEGSKA, per germline (reference sequence). V was cut by 5 bases and J by 2 bases, with 8 bases left in between. CDR3 size: 12 residues. The CDR3 DNA follows: TGCAGTGCTTGGACAGACACAGATACGCAGTATTTT. This translates into CSAWTDTDTQYF.

The table lists this clonotype with many counts. The chain joins TRBV12-3 or TRBV12-4 to TRBJ2-1; 12 bases map to TRBD2. This CDR3 region has 14 residues. V lost 11 bases, J lost 4 bases, and 6 bases stayed unmatched. The CDR3 region has the DNA TGTGCCGTCCAACTAGCGGGGGGTTACAATGAGCAGTTCTTC. Translation gives CAVQLAGGYNEQFF.

This clonotype was seen more than once but under ten times. V gene TRBV7-2 combines with J gene TRBJ2-6; no reliable D call. The V end lost 5 bases, the J end lost 0 bases, and 11 bases lay between the germline ends. This CDR3 has 16 amino acids. The V gene's germline CDR1 is SGHTA and CDR2 FQGNSA. The CDR3 coding sequence is TGTGCCAGCAGCCCTAGACATTACTCTGGGGCCAACGTCCTGACTTTC. It is translated as CASSPRHYSGANVLTF.

This chain connects TRBV12-3 or TRBV12-4 to TRBJ2-1; D is unclear. This CDR3 region has 13 residues. Trimming shortened V by 1 base and J by 9 bases, and 10 bases separated the two germline ends. CDR3 amino acids: CASSLGRVSEQFF. CDR3 in DNA: TGTGCCAGCAGTTTAGGACGGGTATCTGAGCAGTTCTTC.

The V gene is TRBV11-2, the J gene TRBJ2-1; 8 bases agree with TRBD2. The CDR3 spans 15 residues. V shed 5 bases, J shed 2 bases, and the junction held 5 bases outside the gene matches. Germline V CDR1 and CDR2: SGHAT, FQNNGV. The CDR3: CASSNLAGTYNEQFF. The CDR3 DNA reads TGTGCCAGCAGCAACTTAGCGGGGACCTACAATGAGCAGTTCTTC.

This clonotype was detected a few times. V usage is TRBV5-1 and J usage is TRBJ1-2; D is ambiguous. Trimming stripped 3 bases from V and 4 bases from J, with 10 bases between. CDR1 SGHRS and CDR2 YFSETQ come from the germline V gene. The CDR3 length is 13 residues. The CDR3 spells CASSSGPFYGYTF. CDR3 sequence (DNA): TGCGCCAGCAGCTCAGGACCGTTCTATGGCTACACCTTC.

The rearrangement uses TRBV20-1 and TRBJ2-3; D remains ambiguous. This CDR3 is 11 amino acids long. Deletions cut 1 base from V and 6 bases from J, with 5 bases between. The germline CDR1 and CDR2 sequences are DFQATT and SNEGSKA (reference sequence). The CDR3 here is CSARAEDTQYF. CDR3 nucleotide sequence: TGCAGTGCTAGAGCTGAGGATACGCAGTATTTT.

This clonotype has a handful of counts. The V and J genes are TRBV10-2 and TRBJ2-1; D gene ambiguous. CDR1 is WSHSY and CDR2 is SAAADI in the germline V gene. The V gene lost 3 bases and the J gene lost 1 base, with 10 bases spanning the gap. The CDR3 length is 15 residues. Written as DNA, the CDR3 is TGCGCCAGCAGTGAAGGGCACCCATCCTACAATGAGCAGTTCTTC. It codes for CASSEGHPSYNEQFF.

This clonotype was counted only a few times. V and J are TRBV12-3 or TRBV12-4 and TRBJ1-5, with a tentative D call TRBD1 (5 bases). Deletions cut 3 bases from V and 0 bases from J, with 9 bases between. This CDR3 spans 15 amino acids. CDR3 residues: CASSFQGNSNQPQHF. Here the CDR3 DNA reads TGTGCCAGCAGTTTTCAGGGAAATAGCAATCAGCCCCAGCATTTT.